This T cell receptor (beta chain) came from a study of blood T cell repertoires in COVID-19. Germline CDR1 LNHNV, CDR2 YYDKDF (reference sequence). This CDR3 contains 14 residues. V lost 0 bases and J lost 4, with 6 bases in between. Clones were sequenced by immunoSEQ multiplex PCR, and TCRdb holds only the in-frame ones, with some missing. Of over 150,000 clones listed, roughly 84% are singletons. This receptor was taken from a man aged 18 to 35 with active or convalescent COVID-19. The chain is built from TRBV15 and TRBJ2-2; D is ambiguous. The sequenced material came from peripheral blood. Written as DNA, the CDR3 is TGTGCCACCAGCAGAGATTACGGCACCGGGGAGCTGTTTTTT. Residues: CATSRDYGTGELFF.